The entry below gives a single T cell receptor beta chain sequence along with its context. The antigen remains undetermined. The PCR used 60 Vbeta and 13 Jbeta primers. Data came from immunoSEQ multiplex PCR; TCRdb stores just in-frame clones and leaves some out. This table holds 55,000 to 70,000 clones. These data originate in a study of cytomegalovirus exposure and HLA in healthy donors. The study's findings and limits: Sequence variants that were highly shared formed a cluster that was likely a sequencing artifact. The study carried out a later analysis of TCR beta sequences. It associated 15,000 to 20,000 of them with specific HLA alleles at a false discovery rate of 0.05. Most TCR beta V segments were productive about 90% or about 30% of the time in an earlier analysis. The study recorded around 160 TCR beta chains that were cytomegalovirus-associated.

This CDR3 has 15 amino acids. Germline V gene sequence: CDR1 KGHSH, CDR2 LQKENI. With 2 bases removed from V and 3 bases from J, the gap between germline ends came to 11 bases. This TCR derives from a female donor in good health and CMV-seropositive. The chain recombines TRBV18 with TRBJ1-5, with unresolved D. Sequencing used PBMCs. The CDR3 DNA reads TGTGCCAGCTCACCAGTCACAGCCATCAATCAGCCCCAGCATTTT. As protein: CASSPVTAINQPQHF.